These 30 T cell receptor beta chains were all obtained from the same sample, sequenced in a study of T cells after yellow fever vaccination. Using its own MiXCR run on the 5' RACE reads, TCRdb lists one record per CDR3 protein. The table shows a few hundred thousand distinct CDR3 sequences, with 3% to 4.5% occurring only once. The sequencing here drew on PBMCs, taken 5 days after the yellow fever booster vaccination. These receptors originate from a man between 18 and 29 years old who received the YFV17D yellow fever vaccine.

This clonotype was counted between two and nine times. The genes are TRBV4-3 and TRBJ2-6; D unclear. Trimming removed 0 bases from V and 3 bases from J, with 6 bases in between. Germline CDR1 and CDR2: LGHNA and YSLEER. The CDR3 extends over 15 amino acids. The CDR3 protein is CASSQDSYGANVLTF. The CDR3 DNA reads as TGCGCCAGCAGCCAAGATAGTTATGGGGCCAACGTCCTGACTTTC.

The chain recombines TRBV18 with TRBJ1-1; D is ambiguous. Germline V gene data show CDR1 as KGHSH and CDR2 as LQKENI. The length of the CDR3 is 13 residues. Trimming took off 4 bases at V and 7 bases at J, with 13 bases between the two ends. CDR3 amino acids: CASSLRNTGEAFF. The CDR3 DNA sequence: TGTGCCAGCTCACTCCGAAACACCGGTGAAGCTTTCTTT. The full variable domain, in which reference TRBV18 and TRBJ1-1 provide the parts outside the CDR3, is NAGVMQNPRHLVRRRGQEARLRCSPMKGHSHVYWYRQLPEEGLKFMVYLQKENIIDESGMPKERFSAEFPKEGPSILRIQQVVRGDSAAYFCASSLRNTGEAFFGQGTRLTVV.

This clonotype was detected a few times. The chain links TRBV7-9 to TRBJ2-7, with D perhaps TRBD1 or TRBD2 (5 bases each). Germline V gene data show CDR1 as SEHNR and CDR2 as FQNEAQ (reference sequence). V was trimmed by 4 bases and J by 1 base, leaving 14 bases between them. The CDR3 covers 15 residues. In DNA form, the CDR3 reads TGTGCCAGCAGCTCTGGAATGGGGGAGTCCTACGAGCAGTACTTC. Its translation: CASSSGMGESYEQYF.

This clonotype was seen repeatedly, ten times or more. The V call is TRBV20-1, the J call TRBJ2-1; 14 positions agree with TRBD2. The length of the CDR3 is 15 residues. The germline V gene has CDR1 DFQATT and CDR2 SNEGSKA (reference sequence). V lost 6 bases, J lost 4 bases, and 5 bases stayed unmatched. CDR3 residues: CSAWTSGGSYNEQFF. The CDR3 DNA follows: TGCAGTGCGTGGACTAGCGGGGGGTCTTACAATGAGCAGTTCTTC.

This clonotype was counted ten times or more. This sequence joins TRBV15 and TRBJ2-7; D is undetermined. Trimming took 4 bases from V and 9 from J, leaving 16 bases between them. Germline V gives CDR1 LNHNV, CDR2 YYDKDF (reference sequence). This CDR3 contains 13 residues. CDR3 bases: TGTGCCACCAGCACAGGTGGAGCTACGAGGCAGTACGTC. Translated: CATSTGGATRQYV.

This clonotype has only a few counts. J is TRBJ2-5 and V is TRBV27; D is uncertain. CDR3 size: 11 residues. Germline-derived CDR1 and CDR2 are MNHEY and SMNVEV (reference sequence). V lost 7 bases to trimming and J lost 5 bases, with 8 bases between them. CDR3 nucleotide sequence: TGTGCCAGCATGGGGTTTGAGACCCAGTACTTC. Translated, it gives CASMGFETQYF.

In its sample, this clonotype was seen many times. The chain has TRBV5-1 and TRBJ2-3; the D gene is possibly TRBD2 (5 bases). Germline V CDR1 and CDR2: SGHRS, YFSETQ. The CDR3 covers 14 residues. Trimming shortened V by 7 bases and J by 6 bases, and 18 bases separated the two germline ends. CDR3 coding DNA: TGCGCCAGCTCTAGGGAGATCGCTCCCGATACGCAGTATTTT. Protein: CASSREIAPDTQYF. The full variable domain, its missing parts supplied by reference TRBV5-1 and TRBJ2-3, is KAGVTQTPRYLIKTRGQQVTLSCSPISGHRSVSWYQQTPGQGLQFLFEYFSETQRNKGNFPGRFSGRQFSNSRSEMNVSTLELGDSALYLCASSREIAPDTQYFGPGTRLTVL.

A few counts support this clonotype. The V call is TRBV7-9, the J call TRBJ1-1, with a weak D call TRBD1 (6 bases). Between the trimmed V and J ends, which lost 4 bases and 0 bases, there was a span of 18 bases. CDR3 length: 17 residues. Germline-derived CDR1 and CDR2 are SEHNR and FQNEAQ (reference sequence). CDR3 bases: TGTGCCAGCAGCTCCCGCCGGACAGTGGCCATGAACACTGAAGCTTTCTTT. It yields the protein CASSSRRTVAMNTEAFF.

The CDR3 DNA reads TGTGCCAGCAGTGCCCACAGCATCTCCTACGAGCAGTACGTC. Its translation: CASSAHSISYEQYV. The V and J genes are TRBV7-2 and TRBJ2-7; D uncertain. The CDR3 has 14 amino acids. Trimming took off 6 bases at V and 0 bases at J, with 12 bases between the two ends. Germline values: CDR1 SGHTA, CDR2 FQGNSA.

This clonotype was picked up many times. V usage is TRBV7-2 and J usage is TRBJ2-5; unclear D gene. There are 12 residues in the CDR3. From germline, CDR1 is SGHTA and CDR2 FQGNSA. The V end lost 5 bases, the J end lost 5 bases, and 9 bases lay between the germline ends. The DNA for the CDR3 is TGTGCCAGCAGCATCATGTCGGAGACCCAGTACTTC. Translated, it gives CASSIMSETQYF.

This clonotype has more than one count but fewer than ten. The chain uses TRBV20-1 and TRBJ2-3; 8 nucleotides line up with TRBD2. V was pared by 3 bases and J by 2 bases, with 7 bases of the junction left unmatched. Per germline, CDR1 DFQATT and CDR2 SNEGSKA (reference sequence). The CDR3 length is 15 residues. The CDR3 loop is CSASGGGPITDTQYF. The CDR3 bases are TGCAGTGCTAGCGGGGGGGGGCCTATCACAGATACGCAGTATTTT.

This clonotype was counted at least ten times. The chain recombines TRBV6-2 or TRBV6-3 with TRBJ2-1; D call uncertain. Trimming shortened V by 0 bases and J by 9 bases, and 3 bases separated the two germline ends. In germline, CDR1 is MNHEY, CDR2 SVGEGT. This CDR3 is 11 amino acids long. The CDR3 DNA is TGTGCCAGCAGTTACTCTAGTGAGCAGTTCTTC. Translation: CASSYSSEQFF.

This clonotype was seen just once. The chain employs TRBV7-2 and TRBJ2-3; the match to TRBD1 covers 9 bases. Germline V gives CDR1 SGHTA, CDR2 FQGNSA. The CDR3 is 15 residues long. The ends lost 6 bases at V and 8 bases at J; junction bases unmatched: 12. This CDR3 is CASSPNRGHTVTQYF. CDR3 sequence (DNA): TGTGCCAGCAGTCCGAACAGGGGGCACACGGTTACGCAGTATTTT.

The chain couples TRBV6-5 to TRBJ1-4; D gene uncertain. V lost 0 bases and J 7 bases, leaving 9 bases between the germline ends. The CDR3 extends over 14 amino acids. Germline CDR1 MNHEY, CDR2 SVGAGI. The CDR3: CASSYSSTGEKLFF. CDR3 nucleotides: TGTGCCAGCAGTTACTCGAGTACCGGTGAAAAACTGTTTTTT.

The table lists this clonotype with many counts. The chain is built from TRBV4-1 and TRBJ2-7, with D uncertain. CDR3 length: 14 residues. Trimming shortened V by 0 bases and J by 3 bases, and 9 bases separated the two germline ends. The germline gives CDR1 MGHRA, CDR2 YSYEKL. CDR3 in amino acids: CASSQENSGYEQYV. In DNA form, the CDR3 reads TGCGCCAGCAGCCAAGAAAACTCCGGCTACGAGCAGTACGTC.

This clonotype was seen a few times. The V gene is TRBV5-6, the J gene TRBJ2-2, with a tentative D call TRBD1 (6 bases). CDR3 length equals 16 residues. V lost 5 bases to trimming and J lost 0 bases, with 14 bases between them. The germline gives CDR1 SGHDT, CDR2 YYEEEE. The CDR3 loop reads CASRRLGDTNTGELFF. The CDR3 DNA follows: TGTGCCAGCAGGCGCCTCGGGGACACGAACACCGGGGAGCTGTTTTTT.

The chain links TRBV20-1 to TRBJ2-3, with 11 bases fitting TRBD2. Germline V gene lookup returns CDR1 DFQATT and CDR2 SNEGSKA (reference sequence). CDR3 length: 15 residues. After removal of 0 bases from V and 5 bases from J, the junction contained 4 bases not matched to a gene. The CDR3 coding sequence is TGCAGTGCTAGAGATAGCGGGGGGGCCGGAGATACGCAGTATTTT. Amino acids: CSARDSGGAGDTQYF.

This clonotype was counted only a few times. CDR3 nucleotide sequence: TGTGCCAGCCGGGAGGGAGTGAACACTGAAGCTTTCTTT. This sequence encodes CASREGVNTEAFF. The rearrangement links TRBV6-1 to TRBJ1-1, with D uncertain. From germline, CDR1 is MNHNS and CDR2 SASEGT. Trimming removed 8 bases from V and 0 bases from J, with 10 bases in between. The CDR3 extends over 13 amino acids.

V is TRBV28 and J is TRBJ1-5; D possibly corresponds to TRBD1 (5 bases). The CDR3 spans 15 residues. Trimming pared 5 bases from V and 0 bases from J, leaving 11 bases between. CDR1 is MDHEN, CDR2 SYDVKM, per germline. The DNA of the CDR3 is TGTGCCAGCAGTACACAGGAATATAGCAATCAGCCCCAGCATTTT. Translating gives CASSTQEYSNQPQHF.

The rearrangement joins TRBV5-1 to TRBJ2-5; 9 bases map to TRBD1. Germline V gene data show CDR1 as SGHRS and CDR2 as YFSETQ. The CDR3 runs 16 residues. V lost 2 bases, J lost 0 bases, and 5 bases stayed unmatched. CDR3 amino acids: CASSLGTGTYQETQYF. Written as DNA, the CDR3 is TGCGCCAGCAGCTTAGGGACAGGGACGTACCAAGAGACCCAGTACTTC.

This clonotype was seen many times. The rearrangement links TRBV5-1 to TRBJ2-7, with 12 bases aligning to TRBD1. The V gene's germline CDR1 is SGHRS and CDR2 YFSETQ. This CDR3 is built from 15 residues. The trim removed 5 bases at V and 2 bases at J, leaving 5 bases unmatched. The CDR3: CASRSGQGAPYEQYF. The CDR3 coding sequence is TGCGCCAGCAGGTCGGGACAGGGGGCCCCCTACGAGCAGTACTTC. Variable domain in full (rest from reference TRBV5-1 and TRBJ2-7): KAGVTQTPRYLIKTRGQQVTLSCSPISGHRSVSWYQQTPGQGLQFLFEYFSETQRNKGNFPGRFSGRQFSNSRSEMNVSTLELGDSALYLCASRSGQGAPYEQYFGPGTRLTVT.

This chain connects TRBV6-5 to TRBJ1-4; D not resolved. This CDR3 has 15 residues. V was clipped by 4 bases and J by 3 bases, with 12 bases between them. Germline CDR1 MNHEY, CDR2 SVGAGI. The CDR3 spells CASSFYLPPNEKLFF. CDR3 in DNA: TGTGCCAGCAGTTTTTACCTTCCTCCTAATGAAAAACTGTTTTTT.

The CDR3 DNA reads TGCGCCAGCACCCGGGGACAGGGATCGGGAGGCTACACCTTC. It encodes CASTRGQGSGGYTF. The rearrangement uses TRBV5-1 and TRBJ1-2, with 9 bases fitting TRBD1. V trimming: 6 bases; J trimming: 8 bases; junction bases outside the gene matches: 11. Germline CDR1 reads SGHRS; CDR2 reads YFSETQ. The CDR3 has 14 residues.

The chain is built from TRBV9 and TRBJ1-6, with D perhaps matching TRBD1 (5 bases). Trimming took 0 bases from V and 9 from J, leaving 13 bases between them. This CDR3 contains 15 residues. From germline, CDR1 is SGDLS and CDR2 YYNGEE. DNA for the CDR3: TGTGCCAGCAGCGTAGATTTTAGGGGCGGTTCACCCCTCCACTTT. Encoded protein: CASSVDFRGGSPLHF.

In this sample, this clonotype turned up a few times. The chain couples TRBV7-6 to TRBJ2-1; either TRBD1 or TRBD2 may fit D (6 bases each). V was trimmed by 5 bases and J by 10 bases, leaving 12 bases between them. CDR1 and CDR2 from the germline V gene are SGHVS and FNYEAQ. The CDR3 is 12 residues long. The CDR3 DNA is TGTGCCAGCAGCCCCGGGGGCAAAGAGCAGTTCTTC. The encoded protein is CASSPGGKEQFF. The full variable domain, with the rest looked up from reference TRBV7-6 and TRBJ2-1, is GAGVSQSPRYKVTKRGQDVALRCDPISGHVSLYWYRQALGQGPEFLTYFNYEAQQDKSGLPNDRFSAERPEGSISTLTIQRTEQRDSAMYRCASSPGGKEQFFGPGTRLTVL.

The chain links TRBV11-1 to TRBJ2-5, with 7 bases fitting TRBD1. V was pared by 5 bases and J by 5 bases, with 8 bases of the junction left unmatched. The CDR3 is made up of 14 amino acids. Germline V gene data show CDR1 as SGHAT and CDR2 as FQDESV (reference sequence). The CDR3 here is CASSPGQVRETQYF. The CDR3 DNA follows: TGTGCCAGCAGCCCCGGACAGGTTCGGGAGACCCAGTACTTC.

This clonotype was observed a handful of times. The genes are TRBV29-1 and TRBJ1-2; 8 nucleotides agree with TRBD1. From germline, CDR1 is SQVTM and CDR2 ANQGSEA. V shed 4 bases, J shed 5 bases, and the junction held 6 bases outside the gene matches. This CDR3 contains 13 residues. The CDR3 DNA follows: TGCAGCGTTGGACAGGGGCTGGGATATGGCTACACCTTC. Translation: CSVGQGLGYGYTF.

This clonotype was seen repeatedly, ten times or more. For the CDR3, the DNA is TGTGCCAGCAGCTTAGAATCCCAGGGGGCTGGGGAGACCCAGTACTTC. It encodes CASSLESQGAGETQYF. The chain joins TRBV7-6 to TRBJ2-5; 8 nucleotides line up with TRBD1. Trimming removed 1 base from V and 5 bases from J; junction bases left unmatched: 9. The CDR3 has 16 amino acids. Looked up from germline, CDR1 is SGHVS and CDR2 is FNYEAQ. The full variable domain, in which reference TRBV7-6 and TRBJ2-5 provide the parts outside the CDR3, is GAGVSQSPRYKVTKRGQDVALRCDPISGHVSLYWYRQALGQGPEFLTYFNYEAQQDKSGLPNDRFSAERPEGSISTLTIQRTEQRDSAMYRCASSLESQGAGETQYFGPGTRLLVL.

This clonotype was seen a handful of times. This CDR3 reads CASSYEAAGAYNEQFF. The CDR3 DNA reads as TGTGCCAGCAGTTACGAGGCGGCGGGGGCCTACAATGAGCAGTTCTTC. The V and J genes are TRBV6-5 and TRBJ2-1; 7 bases agree with TRBD2. CDR3 length: 16 amino acids. Germline V gene lookup returns CDR1 MNHEY and CDR2 SVGAGI. V dropped 2 bases and J dropped 2; count of bases not matched to a gene: 6.

The chain combines TRBV4-1 with TRBJ2-3; 9 bases map to TRBD2. Germline lookup yields CDR1 MGHRA and CDR2 YSYEKL. This CDR3 region has 18 residues. Germline trimming cut 3 bases from V and 0 bases from J; bases unmatched to any gene: 10. CDR3 region: CASSQQSGGQASTDTQYF. In nucleotides, the CDR3 is TGCGCCAGCAGCCAGCAAAGCGGGGGGCAAGCGAGCACAGATACGCAGTATTTT.